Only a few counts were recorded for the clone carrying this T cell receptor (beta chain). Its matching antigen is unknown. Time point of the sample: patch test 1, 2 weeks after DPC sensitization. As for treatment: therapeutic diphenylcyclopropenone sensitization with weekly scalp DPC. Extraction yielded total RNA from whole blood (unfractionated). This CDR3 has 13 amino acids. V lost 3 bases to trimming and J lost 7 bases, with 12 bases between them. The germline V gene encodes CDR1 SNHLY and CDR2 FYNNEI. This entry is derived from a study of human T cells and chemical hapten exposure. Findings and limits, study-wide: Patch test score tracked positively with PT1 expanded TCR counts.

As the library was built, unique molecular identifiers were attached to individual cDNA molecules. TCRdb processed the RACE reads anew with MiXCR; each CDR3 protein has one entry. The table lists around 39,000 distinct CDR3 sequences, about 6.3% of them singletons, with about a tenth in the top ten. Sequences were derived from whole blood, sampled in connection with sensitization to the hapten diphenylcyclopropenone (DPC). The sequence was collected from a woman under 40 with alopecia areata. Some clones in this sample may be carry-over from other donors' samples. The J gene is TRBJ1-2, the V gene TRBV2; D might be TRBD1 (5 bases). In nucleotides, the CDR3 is TGTGCCAGCAGTGAGGGCAGGGACCGTGGCTACACCTTC. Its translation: CASSEGRDRGYTF.